Described below is a single TCR beta chain sequence and its context. The sample belongs to a study of blood T cell repertoires in COVID-19. The authors' processing: Reference gene primers were amplified, and this amplification served to estimate nucleated cell counts. Profiled with immunoSEQ multiplex PCR; TCRdb holds only in-frame clones, not every one. Clone size and the V and J calls come from that table; the DNA yielded D and trimming. The table has over 20,000 clones, around 88% seen once. This TCR came from a man in his 70s with acute or convalescent COVID-19. The sequencing sample was made of peripheral blood.

The CDR3 region is CASSTGTGMHQPQHF. CDR3 nucleotides: TGTGCCAGCAGCACCGGGACAGGAATGCATCAGCCCCAGCATTTT. J is TRBJ1-5 and V is TRBV7-2; 8 bases align to TRBD1. CDR1 SGHTA and CDR2 FQGNSA come from the germline V gene. V shed 5 bases and J 5 bases; nucleotides not matched to a gene: 8. CDR3 length: 15 residues.